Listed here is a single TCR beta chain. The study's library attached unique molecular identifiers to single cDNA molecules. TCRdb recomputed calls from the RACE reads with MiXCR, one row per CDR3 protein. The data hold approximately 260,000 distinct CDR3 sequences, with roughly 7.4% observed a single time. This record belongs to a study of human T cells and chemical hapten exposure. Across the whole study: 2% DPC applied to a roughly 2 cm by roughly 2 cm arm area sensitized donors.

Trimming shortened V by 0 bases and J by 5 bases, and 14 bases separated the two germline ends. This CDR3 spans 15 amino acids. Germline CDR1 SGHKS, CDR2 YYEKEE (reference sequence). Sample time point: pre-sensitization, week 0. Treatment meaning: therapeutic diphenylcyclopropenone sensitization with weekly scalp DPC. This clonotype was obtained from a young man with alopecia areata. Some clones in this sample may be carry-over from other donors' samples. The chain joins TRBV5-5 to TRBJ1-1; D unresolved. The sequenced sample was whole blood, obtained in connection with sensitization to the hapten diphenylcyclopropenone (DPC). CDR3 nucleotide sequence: TGTGCCAGCAGCTTGGTTGTTGTTTATCGGACTGAAGCTTTCTTT. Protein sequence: CASSLVVVYRTEAFF.